This entry lists 11 T cell receptor beta chains sequenced from one sample in a study of radiation and T cells in renal cell carcinoma. The time point: baseline pretreatment blood. As for treatment: 15 Gy SBRT to primary tumor, nephrectomy 4 weeks later. The data were produced by immunoSEQ multiplex PCR, yet TCRdb's version contains in-frame clones alone and is incomplete. Among some 100,000 clones listed, approximately 83% were seen once. Specimen: blood, collected from a patient whose treatment included radiotherapy and nephrectomy. The receptors were sampled from a man aged 55 to 70 with renal cell carcinoma.

The V gene is TRBV7-8, the J gene TRBJ1-1; maybe TRBD1 (6 bases). Deletions cut 4 bases from V and 3 bases from J, with 12 bases between. The CDR3 is made up of 14 amino acids. The germline gives CDR1 SGHVS, CDR2 FQNEAQ. CDR3 bases: TGTGCCAGCAGCTCCCCAGGGGCGGACACTGAAGCTTTCTTT. Amino acid sequence: CASSSPGADTEAFF. Full variable domain (rest looked up from reference TRBV7-8 and TRBJ1-1): GAGVSQSPRYKVAKRGQDVALRCDPISGHVSLFWYQQALGQGPEFLTYFQNEAQLDKSGLPSDRFFAERPEGSVSTLKIQRTQQEDSAVYLCASSSPGADTEAFFGQGTRLTVV.

The J gene is TRBJ2-2, the V gene TRBV30; the match to TRBD2 covers 7 bases. V dropped 2 bases and J dropped 6; count of bases not matched to a gene: 6. The V gene's germline CDR1 is GTSNPN and CDR2 SVGIG (reference sequence). This CDR3 spans 14 amino acids. The CDR3 coding sequence is TGTGCCTGGAGTCTCCCGGGGGGAGCCGGGGAGCTGTTTTTT. Protein: CAWSLPGGAGELFF.

This chain links TRBV27 with TRBJ2-5, with D perhaps matching TRBD1 (6 bases). The germline gives CDR1 MNHEY, CDR2 SMNVEV (reference sequence). Trimming removed 3 bases from V and 1 base from J, with 12 bases in between. The CDR3 covers 15 residues. The CDR3 loop reads CASSFLQGIQETQYF. The CDR3 DNA reads as TGTGCCAGCAGTTTTTTGCAGGGGATCCAAGAGACCCAGTACTTC.

This chain links TRBV7-6 with TRBJ2-5; possible D gene TRBD2, 5 bases. The CDR3 totals 18 residues. Trimming removed 5 bases from V and 1 base from J, with 23 bases in between. The germline V gene has CDR1 SGHVS and CDR2 FNYEAQ. CDR3 bases: TGTGCCAGCAGCGCTAAAGCCCCCCGGGAAAGACCCCAAGAGACCCAGTACTTC. It codes for CASSAKAPRERPQETQYF.

This clone was counted a single time. The V and J genes are TRBV5-1 and TRBJ2-1, with a tentative D call TRBD2 (5 bases). V lost 0 bases, J lost 8 bases, and 12 bases lay in between. This CDR3 spans 14 amino acids. Looked up from germline, CDR1 is SGHRS and CDR2 is YFSETQ. CDR3 bases: TGCGCCAGCAGCTTGGCAGCGGCCGGCGATGAGCAGTTCTTC. Translation gives CASSLAAAGDEQFF.

The gene calls are TRBV28 and TRBJ2-3, with D perhaps TRBD2 (5 bases). The CDR3 runs 14 residues. Per the germline V gene, CDR1 is MDHEN and CDR2 is SYDVKM. V was clipped by 6 bases and J by 9 bases, with 19 bases between them. The CDR3, as DNA: TGTGCCAGCAGATTTTACAGCGGAGCAGGCACGCAGTATTTT. It yields the protein CASRFYSGAGTQYF. Together with reference TRBV28 and TRBJ2-3, the CDR3 gives the full variable domain: DVKVTQSSRYLVKRTGEKVFLECVQDMDHENMFWYRQDPGLGLRLIYFSYDVKMKEKGDIPEGYSVSREKKERFSLILESASTNQTSMYLCASRFYSGAGTQYFGPGTRLTVL.

This chain joins TRBV19 and TRBJ2-7; no definite D call. This CDR3 contains 15 residues. With 6 bases removed from V and 0 bases from J, the gap between germline ends came to 15 bases. The germline V gene has CDR1 LNHDA and CDR2 SQIVND (reference sequence). CDR3 sequence reads: CASSSRTQSSYEQYF. CDR3 nucleotide sequence: TGTGCCAGTAGCTCAAGGACCCAGAGCTCCTACGAGCAGTACTTC. Using reference TRBV19 and TRBJ2-7 for the parts outside the CDR3, the full variable domain is DGGITQSPKYLFRKEGQNVTLSCEQNLNHDAMYWYRQDPGQGLRLIYYSQIVNDFQKGDIAEGYSVSREKKESFPLTVTSAQKNPTAFYLCASSSRTQSSYEQYFGPGTRLTVT.

The V gene is TRBV4-1, the J gene TRBJ2-1, with 12 bases matching TRBD2. Germline V lookup: CDR1 MGHRA, CDR2 YSYEKL. CDR3 length: 15 residues. V lost 3 bases and J lost 11; bases outside the gene matches: 8. Here the CDR3 DNA reads TGCGCCAGCAGCCAGCCCGGGACTAGCGGGCCGAAGCAGTTCTTC. This codes for CASSQPGTSGPKQFF.

This rearrangement joins TRBV27 to TRBJ2-3, with TRBD1 identical over 7 bases. This CDR3 spans 15 amino acids. Germline V gene sequence: CDR1 MNHEY, CDR2 SMNVEV (reference sequence). V lost 6 bases, J lost 2 bases, and 8 bases stayed unmatched. DNA for the CDR3: TGTGCCAGCAGGGTTGAGACAGGGTACACAGATACGCAGTATTTT. It specifies CASRVETGYTDTQYF.

V usage is TRBV9 and J usage is TRBJ1-1; D not resolved. The CDR3 consists of 14 residues. V gave up 4 bases and J gave up 4 bases, with 14 bases separating them. The V gene's germline CDR1 is SGDLS and CDR2 YYNGEE. Here the CDR3 DNA reads TGTGCCAGCAGCCCCTCTTGGGGTGGCACTGAAGCTTTCTTT. Translating it yields CASSPSWGGTEAFF.

The chain is built from TRBV5-6 and TRBJ2-2; tentatively, D is TRBD2 (6 bases). This CDR3 contains 14 residues. V was pared by 7 bases and J by 2 bases, with 12 bases between. Germline V gene data show CDR1 as SGHDT and CDR2 as YYEEEE. The CDR3 DNA is TGTGCCAGCGGACCCGGGACTAACACCGGGGAGCTGTTTTTT. Encoded protein: CASGPGTNTGELFF.